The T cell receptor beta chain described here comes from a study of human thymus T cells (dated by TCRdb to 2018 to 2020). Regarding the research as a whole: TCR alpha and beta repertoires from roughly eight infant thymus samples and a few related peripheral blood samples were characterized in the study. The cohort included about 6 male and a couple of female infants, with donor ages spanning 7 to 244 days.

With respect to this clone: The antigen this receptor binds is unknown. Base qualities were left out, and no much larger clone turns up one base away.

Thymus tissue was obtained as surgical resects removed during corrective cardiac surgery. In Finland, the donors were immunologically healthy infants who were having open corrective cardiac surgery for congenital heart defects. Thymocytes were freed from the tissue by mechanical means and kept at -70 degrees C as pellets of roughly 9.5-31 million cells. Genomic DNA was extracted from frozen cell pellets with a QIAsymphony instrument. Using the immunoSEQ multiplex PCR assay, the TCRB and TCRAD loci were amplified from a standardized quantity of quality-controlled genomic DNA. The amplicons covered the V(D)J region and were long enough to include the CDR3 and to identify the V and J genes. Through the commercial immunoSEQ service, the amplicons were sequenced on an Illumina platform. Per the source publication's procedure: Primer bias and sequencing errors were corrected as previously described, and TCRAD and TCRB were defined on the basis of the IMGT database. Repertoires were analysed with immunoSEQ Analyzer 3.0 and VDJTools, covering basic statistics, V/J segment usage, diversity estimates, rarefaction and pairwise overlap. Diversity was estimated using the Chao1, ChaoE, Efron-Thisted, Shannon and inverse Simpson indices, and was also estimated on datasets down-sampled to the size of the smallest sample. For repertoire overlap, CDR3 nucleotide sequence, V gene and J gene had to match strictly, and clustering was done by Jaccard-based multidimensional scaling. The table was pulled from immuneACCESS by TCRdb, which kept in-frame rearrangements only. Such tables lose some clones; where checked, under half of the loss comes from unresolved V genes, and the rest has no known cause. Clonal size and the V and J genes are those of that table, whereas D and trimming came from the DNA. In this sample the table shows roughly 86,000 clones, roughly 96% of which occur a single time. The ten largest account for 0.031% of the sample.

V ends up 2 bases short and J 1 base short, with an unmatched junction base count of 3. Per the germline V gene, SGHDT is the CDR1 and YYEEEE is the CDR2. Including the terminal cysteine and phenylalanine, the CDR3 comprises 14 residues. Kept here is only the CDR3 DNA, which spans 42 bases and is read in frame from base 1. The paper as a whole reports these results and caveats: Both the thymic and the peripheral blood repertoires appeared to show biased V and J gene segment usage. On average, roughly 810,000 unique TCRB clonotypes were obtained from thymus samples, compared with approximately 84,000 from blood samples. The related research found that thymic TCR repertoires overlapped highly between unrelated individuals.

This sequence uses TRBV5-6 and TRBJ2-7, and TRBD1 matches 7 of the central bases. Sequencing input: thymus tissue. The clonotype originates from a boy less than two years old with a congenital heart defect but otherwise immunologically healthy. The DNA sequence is TGTGCCAGCAGCTTAGGGGACAGATCCTACGAGCAGTACTTC. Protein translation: CASSLGDRSYEQYF.